The 17 T cell receptor beta chains below all came from one sample that was sequenced in a study of blood T cells in healthy people across ages. PCR was performed a second time for 7 to 11 cycles using a sample-barcoded 5' primer and a J-beta primer mix. TCRdb reanalysed the 5' RACE reads using MiXCR and keeps one entry per CDR3 protein. The sample has some 1.5 million distinct CDR3 sequences, approximately 28% seen once. The source material was blood. Source of these receptors: a woman under 40 in good health.

This clonotype was counted ten times or more. V usage is TRBV6-6 and J usage is TRBJ2-7; the match to TRBD2 covers 12 bases. V lost 8 bases, J lost 2 bases, and 7 bases stayed unmatched. The germline V gene encodes CDR1 MNHNY and CDR2 SVGAGI (reference sequence). The CDR3 has 15 residues. CDR3 DNA: TGTGCCAGCTCACTAGCGGGGGGTTCCGCCTACGAGCAGTACTTC. Its translation is CASSLAGGSAYEQYF.

The chain carries TRBV7-3 and TRBJ1-1; D may be TRBD1 (6 bases). CDR3 length: 14 amino acids. V was clipped by 1 base and J by 3 bases, with 9 bases between them. CDR1 and CDR2 (germline): SGHTA, FQGTGA. This chain's CDR3 is CASSLRDTYTEAFF. CDR3 sequence (DNA): TGTGCCAGCAGCTTAAGGGACACCTACACTGAAGCTTTCTTT.

This clonotype has a handful of counts. The genes are TRBV2 and TRBJ2-5; D gene uncertain. Trimming shortened V by 4 bases and J by 0 bases, and 9 bases separated the two germline ends. The CDR3 spans 14 residues. The V gene's germline CDR1 is SNHLY and CDR2 FYNNEI. The CDR3 sequence: CASSVAEDQETQYF. The CDR3 coding sequence is TGTGCCAGCAGTGTGGCTGAGGACCAAGAGACCCAGTACTTC.

The chain employs TRBV5-4 and TRBJ2-7; the match to TRBD2 covers 8 bases. CDR3 length equals 16 residues. With V trimmed by 4 bases and J by 3 bases, 12 bases remained unmatched. CDR1 is SGHNT and CDR2 is YYREEE in the germline V gene (reference sequence). CDR3 sequence reads: CASSPTIGTSSYEQYF. The CDR3 DNA is TGTGCCAGCAGCCCCACCATCGGGACTAGTAGCTACGAGCAGTACTTC.

This clonotype came up a few times. This rearrangement joins TRBV7-2 to TRBJ2-3; 8 bases line up with TRBD2. CDR1 and CDR2 from the germline V gene are SGHTA and FQGNSA. The J segment lost 4 bases and the V segment lost 5 bases, leaving 17 bases of the junction unmatched. This CDR3 has 18 residues. This CDR3 is CASSPSGIAGIRADTQYF. The DNA of the CDR3 is TGTGCCAGCAGCCCCAGCGGGATAGCGGGAATTCGCGCAGATACGCAGTATTTT.

This clonotype came up a few times. The gene calls are TRBV24-1 and TRBJ1-2; unclear D gene. This CDR3 is 14 amino acids long. The V and J ends lost 2 bases and 8 bases respectively, with 14 bases between them. Per the germline V gene, CDR1 is KGHDR and CDR2 is SFDVKD. CDR3 in DNA: TGTGCCACCAGTGATTCGGACGGGTTAATGGGCTACACCTTC. This encodes CATSDSDGLMGYTF.

V gene TRBV5-1 combines with J gene TRBJ2-7, with unresolved D. The CDR3 spans 15 residues. Germline V gives CDR1 SGHRS, CDR2 YFSETQ. V was pared by 0 bases and J by 0 bases, with 10 bases between. The CDR3 loop reads CASSLDWVSSYEQYF. CDR3 in DNA: TGCGCCAGCAGCTTGGATTGGGTTAGCTCCTACGAGCAGTACTTC.

There are a few counts of this clonotype. The chain carries TRBV2 and TRBJ2-7; possibly TRBD1 or TRBD2 for D (6 bases each). Per germline, CDR1 SNHLY and CDR2 FYNNEI. Trimming left V 6 bases short and J 3 bases short, with 18 bases between. CDR3 length equals 15 residues. The CDR3 loop reads CASSRSGGESYEQYF. The CDR3 DNA sequence: TGTGCCAGCAGCAGGTCCGGGGGCGAAAGCTACGAGCAGTACTTC.

Details on this clonotype: A read error is possible here, since a much larger clone lies one base away. The rearrangement links TRBV20-1 to TRBJ2-4; 7 positions match TRBD2. The DNA end favors TRBJ2-5, so the J call may be wrong. Germline V gives CDR1 DFQATT, CDR2 SNEGSKA (reference sequence). The CDR3 length is 13 residues. This CDR3 is CSALAGDRETQYF. CDR3 sequence (DNA): TGCAGTGCTCTTGCGGGGGACCGTGAGACCCAGTACTTC.

Many counts were recorded for this clonotype. The rearrangement joins TRBV4-1 to TRBJ2-3; TRBD2 matches 10 bases. There are 16 residues in the CDR3. The V gene's germline CDR1 is MGHRA and CDR2 YSYEKL. J was trimmed by 2 bases and V by 3 bases; bases with no gene match: 5. This chain's CDR3 is CASSHPSGGSTDTQYF. The CDR3 region has the DNA TGCGCCAGCAGCCACCCTAGCGGGGGTTCCACAGATACGCAGTATTTT.

CDR3 DNA sequence: TGTGCCAGCAGCTTAGACCGGACTAGCGTGAATGAGCAGTTCTTC. Protein sequence: CASSLDRTSVNEQFF. J is TRBJ2-1 and V is TRBV7-2; 9 bases are shared with TRBD2. Per germline, CDR1 SGHTA and CDR2 FQGNSA. V was pared by 1 base and J by 7 bases, with 5 bases of the junction left unmatched. The CDR3 has 15 residues.

The rearrangement joins TRBV6-2 or TRBV6-3 to TRBJ2-1; the D gene could be TRBD1 or TRBD2 (5 bases each). V dropped 2 bases and J dropped 7 bases, with 42 bases sitting between them. CDR1 is MNHEY, CDR2 SVGEGT, per germline. There are 24 residues in the CDR3. Here the CDR3 DNA reads TGTGCCAGCAGTTACGCGCGAGGAGGCCGGGCCGGCTCGGACTTGGCCTGGGGCCCAAATGAGCAGTTCTTC. It specifies CASSYARGGRAGSDLAWGPNEQFF.

This clonotype was observed a handful of times. The V gene is TRBV29-1, the J gene TRBJ2-3; TRBD1 might be the D (6 bases). V gave up 5 bases and J gave up 0 bases, with 12 bases separating them. CDR3 length equals 14 residues. Germline V CDR1 and CDR2: SQVTM, ANQGSEA. The CDR3 coding sequence is TGCAGCGTTCTTCCGGGACACAGCACAGATACGCAGTATTTT. This sequence encodes CSVLPGHSTDTQYF.

The chain links TRBV7-2 to TRBJ2-2, with D uncertain. The V end lost 5 bases, the J end lost 8 bases, and 12 bases lay between the germline ends. Germline V gives CDR1 SGHTA, CDR2 FQGNSA. The CDR3 has 13 residues. Here the CDR3 reads CASSPISKGELFF. DNA for the CDR3: TGTGCCAGCAGCCCTATCAGCAAGGGGGAGCTGTTTTTT.

This clonotype was observed a handful of times. The rearrangement links TRBV25-1 to TRBJ2-3, with 7 positions matching TRBD2. This CDR3 region has 16 residues. The V gene's germline CDR1 is MGHDK and CDR2 SYGVNS. V was clipped by 4 bases and J by 3 bases; unmatched bases: 10. CDR3 coding DNA: TGTGCCAGCAGTGCCGAGACTAGCAGTGCAACAGATACGCAGTATTTT. This encodes CASSAETSSATDTQYF.

To note about this clonotype: This may be a read error: a much more frequent sequence differs by one nucleotide. V gene TRBV6-5 combines with J gene TRBJ2-1; D uncertain. There are 15 residues in the CDR3. Trimming shortened V by 4 bases and J by 1 base, and 11 bases separated the two germline ends. Germline lookup yields CDR1 MNHEY and CDR2 SVGAGI. CDR3 in amino acids: CASSSLVGSYNEQFF. DNA for the CDR3: TGTGCCAGCAGTTCCCTAGTCGGATCCTACAATGAGCAGTTCTTC.

The chain links TRBV5-1 to TRBJ2-5; 7 nucleotides line up with TRBD2. This CDR3 is 14 amino acids long. Unmatched junction bases numbered 8, after V lost 7 bases and J lost 2 bases. CDR1 and CDR2 (germline): SGHRS, YFSETQ. DNA of the CDR3: TGCGCCAGCCGCCTCCTAGCGGAACAAGAGACCCAGTACTTC. Protein product: CASRLLAEQETQYF.